The 19 T cell receptor beta chains below come from one sample, sequenced in a study of cytomegalovirus exposure and HLA in healthy donors. It was with 60 Vbeta and 13 Jbeta primers that the PCR ran. Using immunoSEQ multiplex PCR, the repertoire was profiled, and TCRdb retains in-frame clones only, with some absent. The repertoire includes some 120,000 clones, around 73% of them detected once, and over 4% sits in the top ten. The sequenced material came from PBMCs. The receptors derive from a man aged 60 to 75 in good health and CMV-seropositive.

This clone came up once. The CDR3 DNA reads as TGTGCCAGCAGTTTCGGACACCGTGGGGCCCTCCACTTT. Translated, it gives CASSFGHRGALHF. The chain employs TRBV28 and TRBJ1-6, with a tentative D call TRBD1 (5 bases). With 3 bases removed from V and 14 bases from J, the gap between germline ends came to 14 bases. The CDR3 is 13 residues long. CDR1 is MDHEN, CDR2 SYDVKM, per germline.

The chain uses TRBV7-9 and TRBJ2-3, with 10 bases lining up with TRBD1. Trimming removed 6 bases from V and 8 bases from J; junction bases left unmatched: 11. CDR3 size: 15 residues. From germline, CDR1 is SEHNR and CDR2 FQNEAQ (reference sequence). The CDR3 spells CASRPPGQGEGTQYF. The DNA of the CDR3 is TGTGCCAGCAGACCACCCGGACAGGGGGAAGGTACGCAGTATTTT. The full variable domain, with the rest looked up from reference TRBV7-9 and TRBJ2-3, is DTGVSQNPRHKITKRGQNVTFRCDPISEHNRLYWYRQTLGQGPEFLTYFQNEAQLEKSRLLSDRFSAERPKGSFSTLEIQRTEQGDSAMYLCASRPPGQGEGTQYFGPGTRLTVL.

About this clone: This CDR3 is also generated by other DNA sequences in the sample. The chain carries TRBV6-6 and TRBJ2-2; D perhaps matches TRBD1 (5 bases). V lost 6 bases and J 6 bases, leaving 17 bases between the germline ends. Germline V gene data show CDR1 as MNHNY and CDR2 as SVGAGI (reference sequence). The CDR3 is 15 amino acids. CDR3 coding DNA: TGTGCCAGCAGCCTTCAGGGTACTGCGTCCGGGGAGCTGTTTTTT. Its protein is CASSLQGTASGELFF.

In nucleotides, the CDR3 is TGTGCCATCAGGATGACAGGGGGAACGTACGAGCAGTACTTC. Its protein is CAIRMTGGTYEQYF. J is TRBJ2-7 and V is TRBV10-3; TRBD1 aligns across 9 bases. CDR1 and CDR2 (germline): ENHRY, SYGVKD. Trimming cost V 6 bases and J 4 bases; bases outside gene matches: 7. The CDR3 runs to 14 residues.

This chain links TRBV14 with TRBJ2-5; 7 bases fit TRBD2. Losses at the gene ends were 1 base for V and 9 bases for J; bases not matched to a gene: 11. The CDR3 runs 15 residues. The germline V gene encodes CDR1 SGHDN and CDR2 FVKESK. CDR3 residues: CASSQVQGRGVAQYF. The CDR3 DNA is TGTGCCAGCAGCCAAGTACAAGGCCGGGGGGTGGCCCAGTACTTC.

V gene TRBV29-1 combines with J gene TRBJ2-7; 7 nucleotides align to TRBD2. Germline CDR1 reads SQVTM; CDR2 reads ANQGSEA. J gave up 5 bases and V 4 bases, and 11 bases lay outside the gene matches. The CDR3 sequence is 14 residues long. The CDR3 spells CSVGNWGGNHEQYF. The CDR3 DNA reads TGCAGCGTTGGGAATTGGGGAGGGAACCACGAGCAGTACTTC.

The chain has TRBV11-2 and TRBJ2-6; D is unresolved. Germline values: CDR1 SGHAT, CDR2 FQNNGV. V was pared by 4 bases and J by 1 base, with 5 bases between. The CDR3 sequence is 14 residues long. The DNA for the CDR3 is TGTGCCAGCAGCTCCATTTCTGGGGCCAACGTCCTGACTTTC. It yields the protein CASSSISGANVLTF.

This chain uses TRBV29-1 with TRBJ2-7, with 10 bases fitting TRBD2. The V segment lost 0 bases and the J segment 5 bases; nucleotides outside the gene matches: 10. Per the germline V gene, CDR1 is SQVTM and CDR2 is ANQGSEA. The CDR3 consists of 16 residues. The DNA of the CDR3 is TGCAGCGTTGAAGACCCTATAGCGGGGGGTTTGGACGAGCAGTACTTC. Its translation is CSVEDPIAGGLDEQYF.

The V and J genes are TRBV5-8 and TRBJ2-3; TRBD2 matches 9 bases. The CDR3 is 16 residues long. CDR1 and CDR2 from the germline V gene are SGHTS and YDEGEE. V shed 5 bases and J 0 bases; nucleotides not matched to a gene: 7. Written as DNA, the CDR3 is TGTGCCAGCAGTCCTGGAGCGGGGGGCAGCACAGATACGCAGTATTTT. Protein product: CASSPGAGGSTDTQYF.

The genes are TRBV28 and TRBJ2-3; 9 bases line up with TRBD2. The CDR3 covers 14 residues. V dropped 6 bases and J dropped 4; count of bases not matched to a gene: 5. Germline V gene lookup returns CDR1 MDHEN and CDR2 SYDVKM. The DNA of the CDR3 is TGTGCCAGCAGCCCTAGCGGGAAATCAGATACGCAGTATTTT. Amino acid sequence: CASSPSGKSDTQYF.

This clone was observed a single time. The gene calls are TRBV15 and TRBJ1-4; TRBD1 matches at 10 bases. The CDR3 loop spans 14 amino acids. Per the germline V gene, CDR1 is LNHNV and CDR2 is YYDKDF (reference sequence). The trim removed 7 bases at V and 7 bases at J, leaving 6 bases unmatched. CDR3 nucleotides: TGTGCCACCATGGGCGACAGGGGGCGTGAAAAACTGTTTTTT. Its protein product is CATMGDRGREKLFF.

The chain joins TRBV28 to TRBJ1-3, with a possible D match to TRBD1 (6 bases). The CDR3 covers 17 residues. The V and J ends lost 8 bases and 0 bases respectively, with 20 bases between them. The germline gives CDR1 MDHEN, CDR2 SYDVKM. CDR3 sequence reads: CASYPGQPIYSGNTIYF. CDR3 bases: TGTGCCAGCTACCCCGGACAGCCTATTTACTCTGGAAACACCATATATTTT.

The rearrangement links TRBV28 to TRBJ1-4, with 8 positions matching TRBD1. From germline, CDR1 is MDHEN and CDR2 SYDVKM. The CDR3 covers 15 residues. The trim removed 5 bases at V and 8 bases at J, leaving 10 bases unmatched. The chain's CDR3 is CASSEPGGWGEKLFF. The CDR3, as DNA: TGTGCCAGCAGTGAACCAGGGGGCTGGGGCGAAAAACTGTTTTTT. The complete variable domain, with remaining parts taken from reference TRBV28 and TRBJ1-4, reads DVKVTQSSRYLVKRTGEKVFLECVQDMDHENMFWYRQDPGLGLRLIYFSYDVKMKEKGDIPEGYSVSREKKERFSLILESASTNQTSMYLCASSEPGGWGEKLFFGSGTQLSVL.

The chain employs TRBV28 and TRBJ2-7; D is uncertain. The CDR3 length is 10 residues. Per germline, CDR1 MDHEN and CDR2 SYDVKM. V was clipped by 8 bases and J by 5 bases, with 7 bases between them. CDR3 protein: CASGHDEQYF. The DNA for the CDR3 is TGTGCCAGCGGGCACGACGAGCAGTACTTC.

J is TRBJ2-3 and V is TRBV28; TRBD2 might be the D (6 bases). Germline V lookup: CDR1 MDHEN, CDR2 SYDVKM. V was cut by 6 bases and J by 5 bases, with 15 bases left in between. The CDR3 runs to 14 residues. CDR3: CASRAGPAGDTQYF. CDR3 nucleotide sequence: TGTGCCAGCAGGGCGGGACCCGCAGGAGATACGCAGTATTTT.

This chain joins TRBV28 and TRBJ1-1; 7 bases align to TRBD1. The V and J ends lost 3 bases and 0 bases, in that order; junction bases with no gene match: 13. The CDR3 loop spans 18 amino acids. Germline CDR1 MDHEN, CDR2 SYDVKM. The CDR3 loop is CASSFIPVETGLNTEAFF. The CDR3 DNA sequence: TGTGCCAGCAGTTTCATCCCGGTGGAGACAGGGTTGAACACTGAAGCTTTCTTT.

The chain recombines TRBV7-6 with TRBJ1-5; perhaps TRBD1 as D (5 bases). CDR1 and CDR2 (germline): SGHVS, FNYEAQ. Trimming took 3 bases from V and 4 from J, leaving 7 bases between them. The CDR3 totals 13 residues. CDR3 DNA sequence: TGTGCCAGCAGCTTGCAGGGTAATCAGCCCCAGCATTTT. Residues: CASSLQGNQPQHF.

This rearrangement joins TRBV5-4 to TRBJ2-2; TRBD1 might be the D (6 bases). Germline CDR1 is SGHNT and CDR2 is YYREEE (reference sequence). The V and J ends lost 4 bases and 4 bases respectively, with 17 bases between them. The CDR3 consists of 16 residues. The CDR3 DNA follows: TGTGCCAGCAGCGGGAAGACAGGTTTCAGCACCGGGGAGCTGTTTTTT. Amino acid sequence: CASSGKTGFSTGELFF.

This rearrangement joins TRBV5-4 to TRBJ2-5; maybe TRBD2 (6 bases). The CDR3 is made up of 15 amino acids. V shed 0 bases and J shed 3 bases, with 12 bases lying between them. CDR1 and CDR2 from the germline V gene are SGHNT and YYREEE (reference sequence). The CDR3 coding sequence is TGTGCCAGCAGCTTGGGGGGGGTTATGAAAGAGACCCAGTACTTC. Translated, it gives CASSLGGVMKETQYF.